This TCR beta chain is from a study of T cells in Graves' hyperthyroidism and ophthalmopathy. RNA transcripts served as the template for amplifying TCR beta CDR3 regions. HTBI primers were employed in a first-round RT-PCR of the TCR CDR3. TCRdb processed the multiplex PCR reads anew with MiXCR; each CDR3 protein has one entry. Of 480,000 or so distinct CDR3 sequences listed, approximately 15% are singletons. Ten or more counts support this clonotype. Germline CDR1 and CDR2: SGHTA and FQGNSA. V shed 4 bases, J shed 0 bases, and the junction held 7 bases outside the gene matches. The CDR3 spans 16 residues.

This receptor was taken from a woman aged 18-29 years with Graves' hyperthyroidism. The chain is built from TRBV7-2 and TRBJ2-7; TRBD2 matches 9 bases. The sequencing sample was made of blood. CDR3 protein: CASSWPLAGISYEQYF. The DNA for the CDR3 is TGTGCCAGCAGCTGGCCCCTAGCGGGGATCTCCTACGAGCAGTACTTC. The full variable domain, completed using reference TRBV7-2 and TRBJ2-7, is GAGVSQSPSNKVTEKGKDVELRCDPISGHTALYWYRQSLGQGLEFLIYFQGNSAPDKSGLPSDRFSAERTGGSVSTLTIQRTQQEDSAVYLCASSWPLAGISYEQYFGPGTRLTVT.